This T cell receptor beta chain was captured by sequencing in a study of technical replicates of blood from a handful of donors. The V gene end was trimmed by 4 bases and the J gene end by 6 bases; junction bases not matched to a gene: 6. The CDR3 length is 14 residues. The V gene's germline CDR1 is GTSNPN and CDR2 SVGIG (reference sequence). Produced via immunoSEQ multiplex PCR; TCRdb's table is partial and in-frame only. This sample has 80,000 to 90,000 clones, with roughly 94% found just once. Specimen: T cells isolated from PBMCs. The J gene is TRBJ1-4, the V gene TRBV30, with 9 bases matching TRBD1. The receptor was derived from a human donor in good health. In DNA form, the CDR3 reads TGTGCCTGGAACCCCTACAGGGGGCATGAAAAACTGTTTTTT. Translation gives CAWNPYRGHEKLFF.